This TCR beta chain comes out of a study of blood T cell repertoires in COVID-19. Background on the study: T cells, B-cell-depleted T cells, or PBMCs supplied cDNA or gDNA.

TCRdb's copy holds only in-frame clones and misses some; the assay was immunoSEQ multiplex PCR. The table records fewer than 200,000 clones, over 80% of them present only once. Living in 25 or so US areas, the participants were between roughly 18 and 89 years of age. Each participant's cohort was designated according to participant-reported clinical history. Exposed volunteers were people who met a COVID-19 case within 2 weeks before study entry. Sequenced material: PBMCs or T cells enriched from blood (not recorded which). The origin of this receptor is a woman aged 25 to 39 who had been exposed to COVID-19.

The CDR3 region has the DNA TGCAGCGTTGACCGGACTAGCACAGATACGCAGTATTTT. It encodes CSVDRTSTDTQYF. V and J are TRBV29-1 and TRBJ2-3, with TRBD2 as a possible D gene (5 bases). The germline V gene has CDR1 SQVTM and CDR2 ANQGSEA. Trimming took off 3 bases at V and 0 bases at J, with 7 bases between the two ends. The CDR3 has 13 amino acids.